This T cell receptor beta chain was identified in a study of long-term antiretroviral therapy in people with HIV. Samples were assayed with immunoSEQ v3.0 at survey level. Sequencing was intended to reach roughly 40,000-50,000 T-cell genomes per sample. Some clones are missing from TCRdb's copy, which holds only in-frame ones; the method was immunoSEQ multiplex PCR. This table holds under 45,000 clones, roughly nine tenths found once. The TCR was taken from a woman between 45 and 60 years old with HIV. Source: unsorted PBMCs, taken 1.2 years after starting antiretroviral therapy.

CDR3 sequence: CASSLAQKGNTGELFF. The CDR3 nucleotides are TGCGCCAGCAGCTTGGCCCAGAAAGGGAACACCGGGGAGCTGTTTTTT. J is TRBJ2-2 and V is TRBV5-1, with no clear D. V was trimmed by 0 bases and J by 1 base, leaving 10 bases between them. The CDR3 runs to 16 residues. CDR1 is SGHRS, CDR2 YFSETQ, per germline. Variable domain in full (rest from reference TRBV5-1 and TRBJ2-2): KAGVTQTPRYLIKTRGQQVTLSCSPISGHRSVSWYQQTPGQGLQFLFEYFSETQRNKGNFPGRFSGRQFSNSRSEMNVSTLELGDSALYLCASSLAQKGNTGELFFGEGSRLTVL.